The 4 T cell receptor beta chains in this list originate from one sample, sequenced in a study of T cell repertoires in cytomegalovirus infection. TCRdb processed the reads anew with MiXCR; each CDR3 protein has one entry. The data hold roughly 200,000 distinct CDR3 sequences, with around 40% observed a single time. No cognate antigen is known for these TCRs. The sample was CD8+ T cells from cultured PBMCs, taken from culture after CMV antigen stimulation. These receptor sequences come from a human donor in good health (CMV status not recorded). Some clones in this sample may be carry-over from other donors' samples.

A few counts support this clonotype. This chain uses TRBV11-2 with TRBJ2-2; D gene ambiguous. The germline V gene has CDR1 SGHAT and CDR2 FQNNGV. Trimming cost V 1 base and J 6 bases, with 9 bases left between them. There are 14 residues in the CDR3. The CDR3 nucleotides read TGTGCCAGCAGCTTAGTCCTACGTCCCGGGGAGCTGTTTTTT. This sequence encodes CASSLVLRPGELFF.

The V gene is TRBV7-2, the J gene TRBJ2-7; D is uncertain. Germline loops: CDR1 SGHTA, CDR2 FQGNSA. This CDR3 spans 14 amino acids. The V gene lost 3 bases and the J gene lost 6 bases, with 15 bases spanning the gap. Written as DNA, the CDR3 is TGTGCCAGCAGCTTCGGACCCACGACACCCGAGCAGTACTTC. Its translation is CASSFGPTTPEQYF.

The gene calls are TRBV9 and TRBJ2-2; D call uncertain. The V gene's germline CDR1 is SGDLS and CDR2 YYNGEE. The CDR3 sequence is 12 residues long. V was clipped by 4 bases and J by 8 bases, with 9 bases between them. This chain's CDR3 is CASSPNQGELFF. The CDR3 DNA reads TGTGCCAGCAGCCCCAACCAGGGGGAGCTGTTTTTT.

This clonotype was seen a single time. The chain employs TRBV12-3 or TRBV12-4 and TRBJ2-1, with unresolved D. Trimming took 7 bases from V and 6 from J, leaving 13 bases between them. CDR3 length: 13 residues. The CDR3 nucleotides read TGTGCCAGCACCCCCGGGTGGGCCAATGAGCAGTTCTTC. This encodes CASTPGWANEQFF.